The 32 T cell receptor beta chains given below trace back to one sample, sequenced in a study of T-cell memory formation after mild COVID-19. A single record per CDR3 protein comes from TCRdb applying MiXCR to the 5' RACE reads. Here the sample spans approximately 400,000 distinct CDR3 sequences, roughly 18% being singletons. The source material was PBMCs or a T cell subset sorted from them (not recorded which). The receptors derive from a young man who had mild COVID-19 (a few samples of this study predate the infection). Cell type and time point are not known.

This clonotype was seen a handful of times. V and J are TRBV12-3 or TRBV12-4 and TRBJ2-5; D possibly matches TRBD1 or TRBD2 (7 bases each). The V gene lost 4 bases and the J gene lost 4 bases, with 16 bases spanning the gap. The CDR3 consists of 15 residues. For the CDR3, the DNA is TGTGCCAGCAGTTCCCCCGACAGGGAGGGAGAGACCCAGTACTTC. The encoded protein is CASSSPDREGETQYF.

This clonotype was seen just once. The chain couples TRBV10-3 to TRBJ1-2; D gene unclear. In germline, CDR1 is ENHRY, CDR2 SYGVKD. Trimming took 8 bases from V and 4 from J, leaving 8 bases between them. The CDR3 length is 11 residues. CDR3 protein: CAIGYSYGYTF. The CDR3 bases are TGTGCCATCGGCTACAGCTATGGCTACACCTTC.

The rearrangement joins TRBV28 to TRBJ2-2; D is unresolved. CDR1 and CDR2 from the germline V gene are MDHEN and SYDVKM. The CDR3 has 15 amino acids. Trimming left V 2 bases short and J 4 bases short, with 11 bases between. CDR3 coding DNA: TGTGCCAGCAGTTTAGGAGCTTTCACCACCGGGGAGCTGTTTTTT. It encodes CASSLGAFTTGELFF.

This clonotype was seen at least ten times. The V call is TRBV5-1, the J call TRBJ1-1; perhaps TRBD1 as D (5 bases). Trimming cost V 0 bases and J 1 base, with 10 bases left between them. The V gene's germline CDR1 is SGHRS and CDR2 YFSETQ. The CDR3 contains 15 residues. CDR3 bases: TGCGCCAGCAGCTTGGTTTGGGGACCGAACACTGAAGCTTTCTTT. Amino acids: CASSLVWGPNTEAFF.

This chain uses TRBV7-2 with TRBJ2-1; 7 bases align to TRBD2. V trimming: 1 base; J trimming: 3 bases; junction bases outside the gene matches: 6. The CDR3 has 16 amino acids. Germline CDR1 reads SGHTA; CDR2 reads FQGNSA. In DNA form, the CDR3 reads TGTGCCAGCAGCTTAGACCTCCTAGCGGTCTACAATGAGCAGTTCTTC. It specifies CASSLDLLAVYNEQFF.

V is TRBV7-9 and J is TRBJ1-1, with D uncertain. This CDR3 comprises 13 residues. The germline CDR1 and CDR2 sequences are SEHNR and FQNEAQ (reference sequence). V was trimmed by 5 bases and J by 8 bases, leaving 15 bases between them. Here the CDR3 DNA reads TGTGCCAGCAGCCCCCTCGCAGAGGGAGAAGCTTTCTTT. Protein sequence: CASSPLAEGEAFF.

This clonotype was detected a few times. The chain uses TRBV6-6 and TRBJ2-1; 7 bases fit TRBD1. The germline CDR1 and CDR2 sequences are MNHNY and SVGAGI (reference sequence). The length of the CDR3 is 15 residues. After removal of 5 bases from V and 5 bases from J, the junction contained 9 bases not matched to a gene. The CDR3 loop is CASSENRDSNNEQFF. The CDR3 DNA sequence: TGTGCCAGCAGTGAAAACCGGGACAGCAACAATGAGCAGTTCTTC.

This clonotype showed up just a few times. The V gene is TRBV5-6, the J gene TRBJ2-5; the D is unclear. The germline CDR1 and CDR2 sequences are SGHDT and YYEEEE. Trimming left V 4 bases short and J 4 bases short, with 11 bases between. CDR3 size: 13 residues. CDR3: CASSTDRLETQYF. The CDR3 DNA reads as TGTGCCAGCAGCACAGATCGCCTAGAGACCCAGTACTTC.

In its sample, this clonotype was seen many times. The chain is built from TRBV2 and TRBJ1-1; D gene unclear. V was trimmed by 6 bases and J by 1 base, leaving 3 bases between them. CDR1 is SNHLY and CDR2 is FYNNEI in the germline V gene. There are 11 residues in the CDR3. For the CDR3, the DNA is TGTGCCAGCAGGGGGAACACTGAAGCTTTCTTT. This translates into CASRGNTEAFF.

V and J are TRBV6-6 and TRBJ1-3, with D possibly matching TRBD1 (6 bases). CDR1 is MNHNY and CDR2 is SVGAGI in the germline V gene (reference sequence). The CDR3 runs 14 residues. Trimming took off 6 bases at V and 1 base at J, with 10 bases between the two ends. CDR3 nucleotide sequence: TGTGCCAGCAGCCAACAGGGTTCTGGAAACACCATATATTTT. Protein sequence: CASSQQGSGNTIYF.

This clonotype was detected only a few times. The chain joins TRBV6-2 or TRBV6-3 to TRBJ2-5; D is unresolved. V was shortened by 0 bases and J by 2 bases, with 10 bases between the two germline ends. The germline V gene encodes CDR1 MNHEY and CDR2 SVGEGT. The CDR3 contains 15 residues. The CDR3, as DNA: TGTGCCAGCAGTTACTCGCAATGGGTTCAAGAGACCCAGTACTTC. Translated, it gives CASSYSQWVQETQYF.

This clonotype was seen a few times. The chain combines TRBV25-1 with TRBJ2-5; TRBD1 agrees at 7 bases. Looked up from germline, CDR1 is MGHDK and CDR2 is SYGVNS. J lost 7 bases, V lost 2 bases, and 7 bases had no gene match. The CDR3 spans 14 residues. The CDR3 coding sequence is TGTGCCAGCAGTGAAGCAGGGACAGTCGGGACCCAGTACTTC. This encodes CASSEAGTVGTQYF.

The V and J genes are TRBV3-1 and TRBJ1-1; D not resolved. Germline assignment: CDR1 LGHDT and CDR2 YNNKEL (reference sequence). The CDR3 is 13 amino acids. The ends were cut back, 4 bases at V and 7 bases at J, with 13 bases in the middle. The CDR3 spells CASSLNRMFEAFF. CDR3 nucleotides: TGTGCCAGCAGCCTAAACCGCATGTTTGAAGCTTTCTTT.

The chain carries TRBV6-2 or TRBV6-3 and TRBJ1-2; D may be TRBD1 (5 bases). The CDR3 runs to 12 residues. V was shortened by 6 bases and J by 4 bases, with 9 bases between the two germline ends. Germline CDR1 and CDR2: MNHEY and SVGEGT. Here the CDR3 reads CASRTDSYGYTF. CDR3 in DNA: TGTGCCAGCAGAACCGACAGCTATGGCTACACCTTC.

Ten or more counts support this clonotype. This chain's CDR3 is CASGGAQETQYF. The CDR3 region has the DNA TGTGCCAGTGGAGGGGCCCAAGAGACCCAGTACTTC. The rearrangement joins TRBV6-5 to TRBJ2-5; D perhaps matches TRBD2 (6 bases). Per the germline V gene, CDR1 is MNHEY and CDR2 is SVGAGI. The CDR3 contains 12 residues. Trimming pared 9 bases from V and 1 base from J, leaving 9 bases between.

V and J are TRBV7-9 and TRBJ2-7; TRBD1 matches at 12 bases. Germline CDR1 reads SEHNR; CDR2 reads FQNEAQ (reference sequence). The CDR3 is made up of 15 amino acids. Trimming removed 5 bases from V and 3 bases from J; junction bases left unmatched: 5. The CDR3 region has the DNA TGTGCCAGCAGCCCGGGACAGGGGGCAAACTACGAGCAGTACTTC. Translation: CASSPGQGANYEQYF.

The V and J genes are TRBV20-1 and TRBJ1-2; no definite D call. CDR1 is DFQATT and CDR2 is SNEGSKA in the germline V gene (reference sequence). V lost 6 bases, J lost 6 bases, and 5 bases lay in between. The CDR3 has 9 amino acids. The CDR3 sequence: CSATNGYTF. CDR3 coding DNA: TGCAGTGCGACGAATGGCTACACCTTC.

The CDR3 loop is CATSDNQETQYF. In DNA form, the CDR3 reads TGTGCCACCAGTGACAACCAAGAGACCCAGTACTTC. This chain uses TRBV24-1 with TRBJ2-5; D is ambiguous. The length of the CDR3 is 12 residues. Between the trimmed V and J ends, which lost 4 bases and 0 bases, there was a span of 2 bases. In germline, CDR1 is KGHDR, CDR2 SFDVKD.

This clonotype was counted between two and nine times. The rearrangement joins TRBV29-1 to TRBJ2-1, with D possibly being TRBD2 (6 bases). Germline V gene sequence: CDR1 SQVTM, CDR2 ANQGSEA. The CDR3 runs 13 residues. Trimming cost V 4 bases and J 4 bases, with 11 bases left between them. CDR3 coding DNA: TGCAGCGTTGCCCGGGGGACGTACAATGAGCAGTTCTTC. The encoded protein is CSVARGTYNEQFF.

The V call is TRBV7-2, the J call TRBJ2-3; TRBD1 is a possible D gene (6 bases). The germline V and J ends were trimmed by 1 base and 3 bases, with 17 bases remaining between them. The CDR3 totals 17 residues. The germline CDR1 and CDR2 sequences are SGHTA and FQGNSA. The CDR3 region is CASSLEGVRVGTDTQYF. The CDR3 DNA reads as TGTGCCAGCAGCTTAGAGGGGGTTCGTGTCGGGACAGATACGCAGTATTTT.

This clonotype was recorded a few times. This chain links TRBV9 with TRBJ2-2; the D gene could be TRBD1 or TRBD2 (6 bases each). V lost 4 bases to trimming and J lost 1 base, with 14 bases between them. CDR1 and CDR2 from the germline V gene are SGDLS and YYNGEE. The CDR3 runs 16 residues. The CDR3 loop reads CASSFRLGGNTGELFF. The CDR3 bases are TGTGCCAGCAGCTTTAGACTAGGGGGGAACACCGGGGAGCTGTTTTTT.

In its sample, this clonotype was seen a few times. The chain has TRBV6-5 and TRBJ1-5; 9 bases line up with TRBD1. Germline V gene data show CDR1 as MNHEY and CDR2 as SVGAGI. V shed 7 bases, J shed 0 bases, and the junction held 10 bases outside the gene matches. The CDR3 runs to 17 residues. The CDR3 loop reads CASKPGQGSYSNQPQHF. In DNA form, the CDR3 reads TGTGCCAGCAAGCCGGGACAGGGAAGTTATAGCAATCAGCCCCAGCATTTT.

The rearrangement uses TRBV11-2 and TRBJ1-2; 12 positions agree with TRBD1. The V and J ends lost 8 bases and 8 bases, in that order; junction bases with no gene match: 9. Per the germline V gene, CDR1 is SGHAT and CDR2 is FQNNGV. This CDR3 region has 14 residues. The CDR3 is CASGSGQGAGGYTF. Here the CDR3 DNA reads TGTGCCAGCGGTTCGGGACAGGGGGCGGGGGGCTACACCTTC.

Written as DNA, the CDR3 is TGCGCCAGCAGCCCCCTCTCAGGGGCAGATACGCAGTATTTT. It codes for CASSPLSGADTQYF. The chain is built from TRBV5-1 and TRBJ2-3; tentatively, D is TRBD1 (6 bases). V was shortened by 4 bases and J by 4 bases, with 13 bases between the two germline ends. This CDR3 contains 14 residues. Looked up from germline, CDR1 is SGHRS and CDR2 is YFSETQ.

This clonotype was detected a few times. The J gene is TRBJ1-5, the V gene TRBV12-3 or TRBV12-4, with TRBD1 identical over 7 bases. The CDR3 is 15 amino acids. J was trimmed by 5 bases and V by 5 bases; bases with no gene match: 9. The CDR3 bases are TGTGCCAGCAGTGACAGGGTGTCTAAGGATCAGCCCCAGCATTTT. Translating it yields CASSDRVSKDQPQHF.

Only a few counts were recorded for this clonotype. The chain carries TRBV20-1 and TRBJ2-5; 8 bases agree with TRBD1. Germline V gene lookup returns CDR1 DFQATT and CDR2 SNEGSKA (reference sequence). This CDR3 contains 15 residues. The V segment lost 2 bases and the J segment 2 bases; nucleotides outside the gene matches: 7. CDR3 sequence (DNA): TGCAGTGCTAGAAGGGCAGGGGGCCGGCAAGAGACCCAGTACTTC. It yields the protein CSARRAGGRQETQYF.

The chain links TRBV20-1 to TRBJ1-1; D might be TRBD1 (5 bases). Germline V gives CDR1 DFQATT, CDR2 SNEGSKA (reference sequence). V lost 3 bases and J 4 bases, leaving 12 bases between the germline ends. This CDR3 spans 13 amino acids. CDR3 DNA: TGCAGTGCTAGCGGGGGGTCGGGCACTGAAGCTTTCTTT. Translating gives CSASGGSGTEAFF.

The chain recombines TRBV5-1 with TRBJ2-3; 14 bases align to TRBD2. V shed 5 bases, J shed 2 bases, and the junction held 10 bases outside the gene matches. Germline V gene lookup returns CDR1 SGHRS and CDR2 YFSETQ. The CDR3 runs to 18 residues. This CDR3 is CASRSGTSGGASTDTQYF. CDR3 in DNA: TGCGCCAGCAGATCCGGGACTAGCGGGGGCGCATCCACAGATACGCAGTATTTT.

This clonotype was recorded a few times. The rearrangement links TRBV5-5 to TRBJ2-7, with a possible D match to TRBD2 (5 bases). The germline V and J ends were trimmed by 4 bases and 3 bases, with 14 bases remaining between them. Germline CDR1 SGHKS, CDR2 YYEKEE (reference sequence). CDR3 size: 14 residues. CDR3 loop: CASSAGLSHYEQYF. The CDR3 DNA follows: TGTGCCAGCAGCGCCGGACTTTCCCACTACGAGCAGTACTTC.

This clonotype was seen a few times. The chain uses TRBV9 and TRBJ1-5, with TRBD1 as a possible D gene (6 bases). Germline lookup yields CDR1 SGDLS and CDR2 YYNGEE. The length of the CDR3 is 14 residues. Trimming took off 0 bases at V and 6 bases at J, with 10 bases between the two ends. The CDR3 DNA reads as TGTGCCAGCAGCGTAGAGGGGGGGACTCAGCCCCAGCATTTT. It is translated as CASSVEGGTQPQHF.

The CDR3 nucleotides read TGTGCCATCAGTGCGGCCCAGGATTCCTACGAGCAGTACGTC. It yields the protein CAISAAQDSYEQYV. V usage is TRBV10-3 and J usage is TRBJ2-7; D unclear. Trimming pared 4 bases from V and 1 base from J, leaving 11 bases between. CDR3 length: 14 residues. Per germline, CDR1 ENHRY and CDR2 SYGVKD.

In this sample, this clonotype turned up a few times. The CDR3 DNA follows: TGCGCCAGCAGCCCCGGTCCCTTAGGGGAGACCCAGTACTTC. It yields the protein CASSPGPLGETQYF. The gene calls are TRBV5-1 and TRBJ2-5; the D is unclear. The ends were cut back, 4 bases at V and 5 bases at J, with 15 bases in the middle. The CDR3 covers 14 residues. Germline CDR1 and CDR2: SGHRS and YFSETQ.